This T cell receptor beta chain was recovered during a study of naive and memory T cell subsets. Study results and caveats: Gini index rose across naive, CM, EM and EMRA in CD4 and CD8.

The beta constant-region primer was an equimolar mix of two oligonucleotides covering TRBC1 and TRBC2. The ligated cDNA underwent four PCR rounds using SP2 and nested alpha and beta constant-region primers. In TCRdb, the UMI-ligation and nested PCR reads were re-called with MiXCR into one record per CDR3 protein. The top ten hold 0.95% to 1.5% of the sample, which has tens of thousands of distinct CDR3 sequences, about 8.2% seen once. From the second PCR step, alpha and beta chains were amplified apart. This clonotype has a count of ten or more. Its antigen is unknown. The TCR comes from a human donor in good health. Material for sequencing was naive CD8+ T cells from blood.

The CDR3 DNA follows: TGTGCCAGCAGTCCCCCCTCCTACGAGCAGTACTTC. Residues: CASSPPSYEQYF. The chain couples TRBV6-2 or TRBV6-3 to TRBJ2-7, with D unresolved. This CDR3 region has 12 residues. Trimming removed 5 bases from V and 0 bases from J, with 5 bases in between. Germline CDR1 MNHEY, CDR2 SVGEGT.